Below, 9 T cell receptor beta chains from the same sample are listed, as sequenced in a study of blood T cell repertoires in COVID-19. Assay used: immunoSEQ multiplex PCR; TCRdb lists only in-frame clones, some missing. The sample lists approximately 210,000 clones, less than 90% occurring once. The sample was peripheral blood. These TCRs come from a woman between 65 and 79 years old with acute or convalescent COVID-19.

This chain joins TRBV24-1 and TRBJ2-5, with D tentatively TRBD2 (6 bases). The length of the CDR3 is 14 residues. The ends were cut back, 3 bases at V and 7 bases at J, with 14 bases in the middle. Germline loops: CDR1 KGHDR, CDR2 SFDVKD. In DNA form, the CDR3 reads TGTGCCACCAGTGATCCGGGACTTGATGGGACCCAGTACTTC. This codes for CATSDPGLDGTQYF.

The chain carries TRBV19 and TRBJ1-2; 7 bases agree with TRBD1. Per germline, CDR1 LNHDA and CDR2 SQIVND (reference sequence). The CDR3 covers 14 residues. Unmatched junction bases numbered 8, after V lost 3 bases and J lost 7 bases. The CDR3 spells CASSIRDRVGGYTF. The CDR3 coding sequence is TGTGCCAGTAGTATTCGAGACAGGGTCGGTGGCTACACCTTC.

This clone is a singleton in its sample. V usage is TRBV9 and J usage is TRBJ1-3, with D possibly being TRBD1 (5 bases). Germline values: CDR1 SGDLS, CDR2 YYNGEE. This CDR3 contains 15 residues. V was clipped by 2 bases and J by 1 base, with 10 bases between them. The CDR3 DNA reads as TGTGCCAGCAGCGTCGACAGAGCTTCTGGAAACACCATATATTTT. Protein product: CASSVDRASGNTIYF.

The rearrangement uses TRBV4-2 and TRBJ2-3; 8 bases are a match to TRBD2. V lost 0 bases, J lost 2 bases, and 7 bases stayed unmatched. The CDR3 is made up of 17 amino acids. The germline V gene encodes CDR1 LGHNA and CDR2 YNFKEQ. Written as DNA, the CDR3 is TGTGCCAGCAGCCAAGATCGGCAGCGGGGGCTCACAGATACGCAGTATTTT. Encoded protein: CASSQDRQRGLTDTQYF.

The chain combines TRBV11-2 with TRBJ2-3; the D gene is possibly TRBD2 (5 bases). The V end was cut by 3 bases, the J end by 1 base, with 17 bases between. This CDR3 spans 17 amino acids. Germline V gene sequence: CDR1 SGHAT, CDR2 FQNNGV. CDR3 region: CASSFLAPSLGTDTQYF. In DNA, the CDR3 is TGTGCCAGCAGCTTCCTAGCCCCTAGCCTAGGCACAGATACGCAGTATTTT.

This chain links TRBV18 with TRBJ2-7; 7 positions match TRBD2. CDR3 length: 17 residues. The trim removed 3 bases at V and 6 bases at J, leaving 17 bases unmatched. Germline-derived CDR1 and CDR2 are KGHSH and LQKENI. CDR3 loop: CASSPGLAARSPSEQYF. CDR3 DNA sequence: TGTGCCAGCTCACCGGGGCTAGCGGCCCGAAGCCCCTCCGAGCAGTACTTC.

J is TRBJ1-2 and V is TRBV4-1; 8 bases are a match to TRBD1. The V segment lost 4 bases and the J segment 4 bases; nucleotides outside the gene matches: 5. CDR1 is MGHRA and CDR2 is YSYEKL in the germline V gene. CDR3 length: 14 amino acids. CDR3 protein: CASSRYDRGYGYTF. DNA for the CDR3: TGCGCCAGCAGCCGGTACGACAGGGGCTATGGCTACACCTTC.

V is TRBV28 and J is TRBJ2-1; 11 bases are a match to TRBD2. Trimming took 8 bases from V and 5 from J; bases not matched to a gene: 8. The CDR3 extends over 15 amino acids. Germline assignment: CDR1 MDHEN and CDR2 SYDVKM. The CDR3 nucleotides are TGTGCCAGCCGAACTAGCGGGAGCTGGGACAATGAGCAGTTCTTC. Protein: CASRTSGSWDNEQFF.

This sequence joins TRBV12-5 and TRBJ1-2, with D possibly matching TRBD1 (6 bases). Germline CDR1 reads LGHNT; CDR2 reads FRNRAP. The CDR3 length is 15 residues. The V and J ends lost 5 bases and 1 base respectively, with 14 bases between them. The CDR3 here is CASGPRGSDNYGYTF. CDR3 sequence (DNA): TGTGCTAGTGGTCCCAGGGGCTCTGATAACTATGGCTACACCTTC.